This T cell receptor beta chain was captured in a study of shared clonotypes between healthy human individuals. CD45RO-negative cells were positively selected for CCR7, leaving out terminally differentiated effector memory CD45RA+ cells. Generated by immunoSEQ multiplex PCR, the TCRdb table keeps only in-frame clones and is missing some. The table lists nearly 2 million clones, roughly 95% of them singletons, with roughly 1% in the top ten. The clonotype originates from a man between 18 and 35 years old in good health. Sequencing input: naive CD8+ T cells sorted from blood.

The CDR3 DNA reads TGTGCCAGCAGTGGAGGGTTATTCGTGGGGCAGTACAATTCACCCCTCCACTTT. Its translation: CASSGGLFVGQYNSPLHF. This chain connects TRBV27 to TRBJ1-6; possibly TRBD1 for D (5 bases). The germline CDR1 and CDR2 sequences are MNHEY and SMNVEV (reference sequence). Trimming cost V 5 bases and J 7 bases, with 24 bases left between them. CDR3 length: 18 residues.